The clone carrying this TCR beta chain was detected only once. The data were obtained in a study of blood T cell repertoires in COVID-19. On the study more broadly: Italy, Spain and the United States were the sources of the convalescent and acute COVID-19 samples.

Authors' analysis steps: Reference gene primer amplification in the assay estimated nucleated cell counts. TCRdb's copy holds only in-frame clones and misses some; the assay was immunoSEQ multiplex PCR. V and J calls and clone size come straight from that table; D and trimming were deduced from the DNA. The sample yields about 170,000 clones, approximately 85% seen once. The CDR3 is 13 residues long. Germline V gives CDR1 SGHRS, CDR2 YFSETQ. Trimming pared 2 bases from V and 4 bases from J, leaving 9 bases between. The receptor's source is a woman aged 80 or over with COVID-19, enrolled during active disease. The specimen sequenced was peripheral blood. V usage is TRBV5-1 and J usage is TRBJ1-1, with D uncertain. In nucleotides, the CDR3 is TGCGCCAGCAGCTTATCGGGGATCACTGAAGCTTTCTTT. As protein: CASSLSGITEAFF.